The present T cell receptor (delta chain) was sequenced within a study of gamma-delta chains in newborns, infants, children. TCRdb fed the reads to CATT. The data contain some 6,900 delta-chain clones, less than 2.5% of them singletons. The CDR3 is made up of 18 amino acids. CDR1 is GEAIGNYY and CDR2 is EKD in the germline V gene. There are a few counts of this clone. A far larger clone is off by one base, so a read error is likely. The same CDR3 can be traced to other DNA sequences in this sample. The sequencing sample was made of blood. The chain recombines TRDV2 with TRDJ2, with TRDD3 matching 10 bases. The clonotype was recovered from a child who was a newborn, infant or young child, either healthy, febrile or measles-vaccinated (not recorded which). CDR3 protein: CACDTLGTGGSLTAQLFF. The CDR3 bases are TGTGCCTGCGACACCTTGGGCACTGGGGGATCCCTGACAGCACAACTCTTCTTT.